A selection of T cell receptor beta chains follows, all from one sample in a study of T-cell memory formation after mild COVID-19. Each CDR3 protein gets one entry after TCRdb re-called the 5' RACE reads with MiXCR. In the table there are about 130,000 distinct CDR3 sequences, around 25% of which are singletons. The sequencing input was PBMCs or a T cell subset sorted from them (not recorded which). These receptors were taken from an adult woman who had mild COVID-19 (a few samples of this study predate the infection). Cell type and time point are not known. Each CDR3 is given with its conserved first and last residue. The D gene is left open where the match is weak. Rows give clone size only sometimes, using once, few, many, or a class for an expanded clone.

D	size	J	V	CDR3	DNA
.	.	TRBJ2-1	TRBV7-8	CASSLALQDPSNEQFF	TGTGCCAGCAGCTTAGCCTTACAGGACCCCAGCAATGAGCAGTTCTTC
.	.	TRBJ1-1	TRBV6-2/TRBV6-3	CASSRPLGVNTEAFF	TGTGCCAGCAGCCGCCCCTTGGGGGTGAACACTGAAGCTTTCTTT
TRBD1	once	TRBJ1-1	TRBV5-5	CASSRTTGDEAFF	TGTGCCAGCAGCCGCACAACAGGGGATGAGGCTTTCTTT
.	few	TRBJ2-3	TRBV7-9	CASSLEVLQEKTDTQYF	TGTGCCAGCAGCTTAGAAGTACTACAGGAAAAAACAGATACGCAGTATTTT
.	.	TRBJ2-1	TRBV9	CASSVHGSLNNEQFF	TGTGCCAGCAGCGTACACGGGAGCCTTAACAATGAGCAGTTCTTC
TRBD1	.	TRBJ1-1	TRBV20-1	CSASDRATTEAFF	TGCAGTGCTTCGGACAGGGCTACTACTGAAGCTTTCTTT
.	.	TRBJ2-1	TRBV4-1	CASSLESTSPNEQFF	TGCGCCAGCAGCCTCGAGAGCACTAGCCCCAATGAGCAGTTCTTC
TRBD2	few	TRBJ2-1	TRBV5-1	CASSTTSGRFNEQFF	TGCGCCAGCAGCACCACTAGCGGGAGGTTTAATGAGCAGTTCTTC
.	few	TRBJ2-3	TRBV7-3	CASSFEGSTDTQYF	TGTGCCAGCAGTTTTGAGGGAAGCACAGATACGCAGTATTTT
TRBD2	few	TRBJ2-1	TRBV12-3/TRBV12-4	CASSFGSSGGRIPSYNEQFF	TGTGCCAGCAGTTTTGGGTCTAGCGGGGGTCGCATCCCATCCTACAATGAGCAGTTCTTC
.	few	TRBJ2-2	TRBV29-1	CSVEGRTLNTGELFF	TGCAGCGTTGAAGGGAGGACTCTAAACACCGGGGAGCTGTTTTTT
.	few	TRBJ1-1	TRBV11-1	CASSSGTGTEAFF	TGTGCCAGCAGCTCCGGGACCGGCACTGAAGCTTTCTTT
TRBD1	.	TRBJ1-1	TRBV9	CASSVAGTGTNTEAFF	TGTGCCAGCAGCGTAGCTGGGACAGGGACCAACACTGAAGCTTTCTTT